These T cell receptor beta chains were read from a single sample in a study of T-cell reconstitution after alpha-beta-depleted transplantation in children. In TCRdb, the PCR reads were re-called with MiXCR into one record per CDR3 protein. The profile shows approximately 400,000 distinct CDR3 sequences, 15% to 20% of them singletons. Material: PBMCs, mostly from graft donor cells, obtained 360 days after TCRalphabeta/CD19-depleted stem cell transplant. The receptors come from a boy under three years old who had a stem cell transplant for Wiskott-Aldrich syndrome, so the T cells may come from the graft donor. Each CDR3 is given with its conserved first and last residue. A D gene is named only where the DNA matches it firmly. Clone size appears in some rows only: once, few, many, or a class for an expanded clone.

v_call: TRBV11-2; d_call: .; clone_size: few; j_call: TRBJ2-3; cdr3_nt: TGTGCCAGCAGCTTAGTAGCCTCAGATACGCAGTATTTT; cdr3_aa: CASSLVASDTQYF
v_call: TRBV2; d_call: .; clone_size: .; j_call: TRBJ2-5; cdr3_nt: TGTGCCAGCAGTGAAGGGGGGCATGTTTTACAGACCCAGTACTTC; cdr3_aa: CASSEGGHVLQTQYF
v_call: TRBV4-1; d_call: TRBD2; clone_size: few; j_call: TRBJ2-3; cdr3_nt: TGCGCCAGCAGCCAAGCGGGGGGTGGCACAGATACGCAGTATTTT; cdr3_aa: CASSQAGGGTDTQYF
v_call: TRBV12-3/TRBV12-4; d_call: .; clone_size: few; j_call: TRBJ1-4; cdr3_nt: TGTGCCAGCAGTCCGAGGGACAAGGCCGCAACTAATGAAAAACTGTTTTTT; cdr3_aa: CASSPRDKAATNEKLFF
v_call: TRBV24-1; d_call: .; clone_size: few; j_call: TRBJ2-3; cdr3_nt: TGTGCCACCAGTGTGACAGATACGCAGTATTTT; cdr3_aa: CATSVTDTQYF
v_call: TRBV2; d_call: TRBD1; clone_size: .; j_call: TRBJ2-3; cdr3_nt: TGTGCCAGCTGGAGGGACAGGGGGCAGGTAGATACGCAGTATTTT; cdr3_aa: CASWRDRGQVDTQYF
v_call: TRBV5-1; d_call: .; clone_size: few; j_call: TRBJ2-5; cdr3_nt: TGCGCCAGCAGCTTGGACAGCCCAGAGACCCAGTACTTC; cdr3_aa: CASSLDSPETQYF
v_call: TRBV12-3/TRBV12-4; d_call: .; clone_size: few; j_call: TRBJ2-1; cdr3_nt: TGTGCCAGCAGTTTAGGGACAGCTAATGGTGAGCAGTTCTTC; cdr3_aa: CASSLGTANGEQFF
v_call: TRBV7-9; d_call: .; clone_size: few; j_call: TRBJ1-1; cdr3_nt: TGTGCCAGCAGCCGGACAGTGGGCACTGAAGCTTTCTTT; cdr3_aa: CASSRTVGTEAFF
v_call: TRBV18; d_call: .; clone_size: few; j_call: TRBJ2-2; cdr3_nt: TGTGCCAGCTCACCGATGCGGCGGGGTCGTGGCACCGGGGAGCTGTTTTTT; cdr3_aa: CASSPMRRGRGTGELFF
v_call: TRBV24-1; d_call: .; clone_size: few; j_call: TRBJ2-2; cdr3_nt: TGTGCCACCATGCTTCGGGTGGCGCACACCGGGGAGCTGTTTTTT; cdr3_aa: CATMLRVAHTGELFF
v_call: TRBV15; d_call: .; clone_size: .; j_call: TRBJ2-5; cdr3_nt: TGTGCCACCAGTTCTCCGGGACTCTTAATTGAGACCCAGTACTTC; cdr3_aa: CATSSPGLLIETQYF
v_call: TRBV12-3/TRBV12-4; d_call: .; clone_size: .; j_call: TRBJ2-3; cdr3_nt: TGTGCCAGCAGTTCCCGTGGGGGGTCAGGCACAGATACGCAGTATTTT; cdr3_aa: CASSSRGGSGTDTQYF
v_call: TRBV5-1; d_call: .; clone_size: .; j_call: TRBJ2-7; cdr3_nt: TGCGCCAGCAGCGGGACGTTATACGAGCAGTACTTC; cdr3_aa: CASSGTLYEQYF
v_call: TRBV11-1; d_call: .; clone_size: .; j_call: TRBJ2-4; cdr3_nt: TGTGCCAGCAGCTTTGGGTCCCGGGGGCGGGAAGCACGGAAAAACATTCAGTACTTC; cdr3_aa: CASSFGSRGREARKNIQYF
v_call: TRBV11-2; d_call: .; clone_size: .; j_call: TRBJ2-1; cdr3_nt: TGTGCCAGCAGCTTAAGGGTTCTCGACAATGAGCAGTTCTTC; cdr3_aa: CASSLRVLDNEQFF
v_call: TRBV7-9; d_call: TRBD2; clone_size: .; j_call: TRBJ2-1; cdr3_nt: TGTGCCAGCAGCTCCCGGGGGGTCCCATCCTACAATGAGCAGTTCTTC; cdr3_aa: CASSSRGVPSYNEQFF
v_call: TRBV29-1; d_call: TRBD2; clone_size: few; j_call: TRBJ2-2; cdr3_nt: TGCAGCGCCGGGACTAGCTTCCTCACCGGGGAGCTGTTTTTT; cdr3_aa: CSAGTSFLTGELFF
v_call: TRBV5-1; d_call: .; clone_size: few; j_call: TRBJ2-7; cdr3_nt: TGCGCCAGCAGCCCAGTACCAGGGATCTACGAGCAGTACTTC; cdr3_aa: CASSPVPGIYEQYF
v_call: TRBV29-1; d_call: TRBD1; clone_size: few; j_call: TRBJ2-2; cdr3_nt: TGCAGCGCCGAGGACAGGTGGAAACGCGGGGAGCTGTTTTTT; cdr3_aa: CSAEDRWKRGELFF
v_call: TRBV9; d_call: TRBD1; clone_size: few; j_call: TRBJ1-1; cdr3_nt: TGTGCCAGCAGCCCGCGACAGGGCCTAAGGAACACTGAAGCTTTCTTT; cdr3_aa: CASSPRQGLRNTEAFF
v_call: TRBV5-4; d_call: .; clone_size: few; j_call: TRBJ2-7; cdr3_nt: TGTGCCAGCAGCTTTGGCGGGACCCCCTACGAGCAGTACTTC; cdr3_aa: CASSFGGTPYEQYF
v_call: TRBV13; d_call: .; clone_size: few; j_call: TRBJ2-2; cdr3_nt: TGTGCCAGCAGCCCCTGGCGGAACACCGGGGAGCTGTTTTTT; cdr3_aa: CASSPWRNTGELFF
v_call: TRBV15; d_call: TRBD2; clone_size: .; j_call: TRBJ2-1; cdr3_nt: TGTGCCACCAGCAGAGATGGCGGGACTAGCGGGACGGCTGAGCAGTTCTTC; cdr3_aa: CATSRDGGTSGTAEQFF
v_call: TRBV6-2/TRBV6-3; d_call: .; clone_size: .; j_call: TRBJ2-7; cdr3_nt: TGTGCCAGCAGTTACACGACTAGTGCCCGATCCTACGAGCAGTACTTC; cdr3_aa: CASSYTTSARSYEQYF
v_call: TRBV7-9; d_call: TRBD1; clone_size: .; j_call: TRBJ2-3; cdr3_nt: TGTGCCAGCAGCGCCGGGACAGGGAGTCGAAGAGATACGCAGTATTTT; cdr3_aa: CASSAGTGSRRDTQYF
v_call: TRBV11-2; d_call: .; clone_size: .; j_call: TRBJ2-1; cdr3_nt: TGTGCCAGCAGCCCTGCGGGGCGCTACAATGAGCAGTTCTTC; cdr3_aa: CASSPAGRYNEQFF
v_call: TRBV5-1; d_call: TRBD1; clone_size: .; j_call: TRBJ1-2; cdr3_nt: TGCGCCAGCAGCTTGAATTCCGGACAGGGACATTTTAACTATGGCTACACCTTC; cdr3_aa: CASSLNSGQGHFNYGYTF
v_call: TRBV7-9; d_call: .; clone_size: .; j_call: TRBJ2-3; cdr3_nt: TGTGCCAGCAGCTTTAGTCAGGGAGGCTCCACAGATACGCAGTATTTT; cdr3_aa: CASSFSQGGSTDTQYF
v_call: TRBV7-9; d_call: TRBD1; clone_size: .; j_call: TRBJ2-7; cdr3_nt: TGTGCCAGCAGCATAAGGGGACAGGACAACTTCTACGAGCAGTACTTC; cdr3_aa: CASSIRGQDNFYEQYF
v_call: TRBV5-1; d_call: .; clone_size: few; j_call: TRBJ2-6; cdr3_nt: TGCGCCAGCAGCTTGGCCCCTTCGGGAGCGGGTTGGCAATTGTCTGGGGCCAACGTCCTGACTTTC; cdr3_aa: CASSLAPSGAGWQLSGANVLTF
v_call: TRBV28; d_call: .; clone_size: .; j_call: TRBJ1-2; cdr3_nt: TGTGCCAGTACCTCGCCCTTAGGGGACCCCTATGGCTACACCTTC; cdr3_aa: CASTSPLGDPYGYTF
v_call: TRBV2; d_call: TRBD2; clone_size: .; j_call: TRBJ2-7; cdr3_nt: TGTGCCAGCAGTCGCACCGCCGGGGGGAAGTACGAGCAGTACTTC; cdr3_aa: CASSRTAGGKYEQYF
v_call: TRBV5-1; d_call: TRBD1; clone_size: .; j_call: TRBJ2-7; cdr3_nt: TGCGCCAGCGCCCTAAGGGACAGGGGCTACGAGCAGTACTTC; cdr3_aa: CASALRDRGYEQYF
v_call: TRBV30; d_call: .; clone_size: .; j_call: TRBJ2-5; cdr3_nt: TGTGCCTGGAGTCGATCCATCTCCTCTAGCTGGGAGACCCAGTACTTC; cdr3_aa: CAWSRSISSSWETQYF
v_call: TRBV5-5; d_call: .; clone_size: .; j_call: TRBJ2-3; cdr3_nt: TGTGCCAGCAGTTTGGCCCCGATAGAAACAGATACGCAGTATTTT; cdr3_aa: CASSLAPIETDTQYF
v_call: TRBV28; d_call: .; clone_size: few; j_call: TRBJ2-5; cdr3_nt: TGTGCCAGCAGTTTCCCCGGTGGGGGAGCGGAGACCCAGTACTTC; cdr3_aa: CASSFPGGGAETQYF